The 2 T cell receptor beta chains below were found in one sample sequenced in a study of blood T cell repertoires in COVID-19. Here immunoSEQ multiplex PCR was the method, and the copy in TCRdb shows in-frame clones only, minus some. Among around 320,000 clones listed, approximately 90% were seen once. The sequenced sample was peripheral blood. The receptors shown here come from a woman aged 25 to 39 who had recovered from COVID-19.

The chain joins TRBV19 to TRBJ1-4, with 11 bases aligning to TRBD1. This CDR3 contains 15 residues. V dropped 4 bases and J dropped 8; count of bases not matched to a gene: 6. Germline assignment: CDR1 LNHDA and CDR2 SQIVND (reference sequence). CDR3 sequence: CASSTSGTGGEKLFF. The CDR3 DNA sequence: TGTGCCAGTAGTACCTCCGGGACAGGGGGGGAAAAACTGTTTTTT.

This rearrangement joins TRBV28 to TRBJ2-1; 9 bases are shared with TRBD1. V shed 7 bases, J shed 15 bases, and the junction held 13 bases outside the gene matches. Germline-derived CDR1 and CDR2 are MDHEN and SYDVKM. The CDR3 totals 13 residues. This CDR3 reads CASMAYRDRVSFF. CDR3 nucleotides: TGTGCCAGCATGGCCTACCGGGACAGGGTTTCGTTCTTC.